The 28 T cell receptor beta chains given below trace back to one sample, sequenced in a study of T cell clonotyping in hematopoietic cell transplantation. Libraries were prepared by immunoSEQ multiplex PCR; TCRdb keeps only in-frame clonotypes and omits some of them. The table records 10,000 to 15,000 clones, over 85% of them present only once. The sequences come from PBMCs, collected 100 days after allogeneic stem cell transplant. The receptors were sampled from a female patient aged 50-59 years who had an allogeneic stem cell transplant from an unrelated donor, so the T cells may come from the graft donor. Some clones in this sample may be carry-over from other donors' samples.

The count of this clone is one. An end of the junction does not agree with germline; a read error may underlie this. V gene TRBV19 combines with J gene TRBJ2-1, with TRBD2 matching 9 bases. Germline V gene sequence: CDR1 LNHDA, CDR2 SQIVND (reference sequence). This CDR3 comprises 14 residues. CDR3 loop: CASSIAGDSNEQFF. CDR3 nucleotides: TGTGCCAGTAGCATAGCGGGGGACTCAAATGAGCAGTTCTTC.

The rearrangement links TRBV7-2 to TRBJ2-2; TRBD2 aligns across 8 bases. There are 14 residues in the CDR3. From germline, CDR1 is SGHTA and CDR2 FQGNSA. The V gene end was trimmed by 3 bases and the J gene end by 6 bases; junction bases not matched to a gene: 3. The CDR3 spells CASSFGRASGELFF. Written as DNA, the CDR3 is TGTGCCAGCAGCTTCGGGAGGGCATCCGGGGAGCTGTTTTTT.

V is TRBV2 and J is TRBJ2-2; D possibly corresponds to TRBD1 (5 bases). The CDR3 is 14 amino acids. The V end was cut by 7 bases, the J end by 1 base, with 10 bases between. CDR1 and CDR2 from the germline V gene are SNHLY and FYNNEI. The CDR3 region is CASTDRGNTGELFF. For the CDR3, the DNA is TGTGCCAGCACTGACAGAGGGAACACCGGGGAGCTGTTTTTT.

This chain connects TRBV6-5 to TRBJ2-2; D may be TRBD1 (5 bases). The germline V and J ends were trimmed by 6 bases and 0 bases, with 11 bases remaining between them. CDR3 length: 15 amino acids. CDR1 is MNHEY and CDR2 is SVGAGI in the germline V gene. The CDR3 coding sequence is TGTGCCAGCAGCGACAGTCTTTCGAACACCGGGGAGCTGTTTTTT. It translates to CASSDSLSNTGELFF.

The chain couples TRBV5-6 to TRBJ2-3; TRBD1 aligns across 10 bases. The CDR3 consists of 17 residues. With V trimmed by 3 bases and J by 2 bases, 9 bases remained unmatched. CDR1 and CDR2 from the germline V gene are SGHDT and YYEEEE. The CDR3 sequence: CASSWGTGARTTDTQYF. CDR3 nucleotide sequence: TGTGCCAGCAGCTGGGGGACAGGGGCAAGGACCACAGATACGCAGTATTTT.

The genes are TRBV7-9 and TRBJ1-2; no definite D call. The CDR3 contains 15 residues. Trimming stripped 4 bases from V and 0 bases from J, with 12 bases between. Germline values: CDR1 SEHNR, CDR2 FQNEAQ (reference sequence). The CDR3 DNA reads as TGTGCCAGCAGCTCGCCCTTGACGGCTAACTATGGCTACACCTTC. This translates into CASSSPLTANYGYTF.

This sequence joins TRBV4-1 and TRBJ1-3; 7 bases are a match to TRBD1. This CDR3 comprises 19 residues. CDR1 and CDR2 from the germline V gene are MGHRA and YSYEKL. J was trimmed by 0 bases and V by 0 bases; bases with no gene match: 11. For the CDR3, the DNA is TGCGCCAGCAGCCAAGATTTGAGCCTAGGACAGGACTCTGGAAACACCATATATTTT. Amino acid sequence: CASSQDLSLGQDSGNTIYF.

The V call is TRBV20-1, the J call TRBJ2-3; no clear D gene. Germline V gene lookup returns CDR1 DFQATT and CDR2 SNEGSKA (reference sequence). The CDR3 extends over 10 amino acids. V was shortened by 3 bases and J by 2 bases, with 0 bases between the two germline ends. The CDR3 DNA reads TGCAGTGCTAGCACAGATACGCAGTATTTT. Translating gives CSASTDTQYF.

This chain links TRBV5-1 with TRBJ2-3; 13 positions agree with TRBD2. Losses at the gene ends were 0 bases for V and 1 base for J; bases not matched to a gene: 5. CDR3 length: 18 residues. The V gene's germline CDR1 is SGHRS and CDR2 YFSETQ. DNA for the CDR3: TGCGCCAGCAGCTTGGGTCGGACTAGCGGGAGTCGCACAGATACGCAGTATTTT. Translation gives CASSLGRTSGSRTDTQYF.

The rearrangement joins TRBV2 to TRBJ1-3; unclear D gene. Germline V gives CDR1 SNHLY, CDR2 FYNNEI. The CDR3 is 15 residues long. The V gene lost 3 bases and the J gene lost 0 bases, with 9 bases spanning the gap. CDR3 amino acids: CASSEKGTSGNTIYF. DNA of the CDR3: TGTGCCAGCAGTGAGAAGGGAACCTCTGGAAACACCATATATTTT.

The J gene is TRBJ2-4, the V gene TRBV2, with 10 bases lining up with TRBD2. The CDR3 has 16 residues. The germline V gene has CDR1 SNHLY and CDR2 FYNNEI. V dropped 5 bases and J dropped 2; count of bases not matched to a gene: 6. CDR3: CASSLERGGTKNIQYF. CDR3 DNA sequence: TGTGCCAGCAGTTTGGAGCGGGGGGGAACCAAAAACATTCAGTACTTC.

This chain connects TRBV7-9 to TRBJ1-1; D gene unclear. The CDR3 length is 11 residues. The germline gives CDR1 SEHNR, CDR2 FQNEAQ (reference sequence). V was cut by 5 bases and J by 13 bases, with 14 bases left in between. The CDR3 sequence: CASSEKGRGFF. In DNA, the CDR3 is TGTGCCAGCAGCGAAAAGGGCCGGGGTTTCTTT. The full variable domain, rest sourced from reference TRBV7-9 and TRBJ1-1, is DTGVSQNPRHKITKRGQNVTFRCDPISEHNRLYWYRQTLGQGPEFLTYFQNEAQLEKSRLLSDRFSAERPKGSFSTLEIQRTEQGDSAMYLCASSEKGRGFFGQGTRLTVV.

The chain employs TRBV7-2 and TRBJ1-5; 9 positions match TRBD1. V gave up 4 bases and J gave up 2 bases; unmatched junction bases: 3. Germline-derived CDR1 and CDR2 are SGHTA and FQGNSA. The CDR3 runs 15 residues. The CDR3 DNA reads as TGTGCCAGCAGCTCACAGGGGGCAGGCAATCAGCCCCAGCATTTT. Its translation: CASSSQGAGNQPQHF.

This clone was counted only a few times. This chain links TRBV7-2 with TRBJ2-7; D is unresolved. The CDR3 totals 17 residues. CDR1 and CDR2 (germline): SGHTA, FQGNSA. Deletions cut 0 bases from V and 4 bases from J, with 19 bases between. CDR3 sequence: CASSLAFVIGAGYEQYF. In nucleotides, the CDR3 is TGTGCCAGCAGCTTAGCCTTTGTGATTGGCGCCGGGTACGAGCAGTACTTC.

The chain links TRBV6-6 to TRBJ1-2; TRBD1 agrees at 8 bases. There are 11 residues in the CDR3. V gave up 9 bases and J gave up 9 bases; unmatched junction bases: 6. Looked up from germline, CDR1 is MNHNY and CDR2 is SVGAGI (reference sequence). Here the CDR3 DNA reads TGTGCCAGGGACAGGGTGAGGAGCTACACCTTC. Translating gives CARDRVRSYTF.

The rearrangement links TRBV5-1 to TRBJ1-5, with D possibly matching TRBD1 (5 bases). Germline-derived CDR1 and CDR2 are SGHRS and YFSETQ. The V end lost 4 bases, the J end lost 3 bases, and 14 bases lay between the germline ends. The CDR3 runs 15 residues. The chain's CDR3 is CASSPGGEANQPQHF. In DNA form, the CDR3 reads TGCGCCAGCAGCCCCGGGGGGGAGGCCAATCAGCCCCAGCATTTT.

The V call is TRBV6-6, the J call TRBJ2-7, with TRBD1 matching 9 bases. Per germline, CDR1 MNHNY and CDR2 SVGAGI (reference sequence). After removal of 0 bases from V and 1 base from J, the junction contained 4 bases not matched to a gene. This CDR3 has 16 amino acids. The chain's CDR3 is CASSYSTGGRSYEQYF. DNA of the CDR3: TGTGCCAGCAGTTACTCCACAGGGGGCCGGTCCTACGAGCAGTACTTC.

This chain joins TRBV5-6 and TRBJ2-3; D not certain. The CDR3 is 13 amino acids. The germline V and J ends were trimmed by 3 bases and 1 base, with 6 bases remaining between them. Germline V CDR1 and CDR2: SGHDT, YYEEEE. The CDR3 region has the DNA TGTGCCAGCAGCTCCCGCGGCACAGATACGCAGTATTTT. It yields the protein CASSSRGTDTQYF.

V and J are TRBV28 and TRBJ1-5; D ambiguous. CDR1 MDHEN and CDR2 SYDVKM come from the germline V gene. The CDR3 is 14 residues long. Deletions cut 9 bases from V and 1 base from J, with 13 bases between. The CDR3 bases are TGTGCCAGTGTTAGGACGGCCAGCAATCAGCCCCAGCATTTT. Its protein product is CASVRTASNQPQHF.

This chain's CDR3 is CSVAEGLAVRNEQFF. The DNA for the CDR3 is TGCAGCGTTGCAGAGGGACTAGCAGTTCGCAATGAGCAGTTCTTC. The chain uses TRBV29-1 and TRBJ2-1; 9 nucleotides align to TRBD2. The CDR3 runs 15 residues. The V segment lost 4 bases and the J segment 6 bases; nucleotides outside the gene matches: 10. CDR1 and CDR2 (germline): SQVTM, ANQGSEA.

This chain connects TRBV6-5 to TRBJ2-7, with 7 positions matching TRBD2. The V gene's germline CDR1 is MNHEY and CDR2 SVGAGI. The V gene end was trimmed by 5 bases and the J gene end by 0 bases; junction bases not matched to a gene: 7. This CDR3 comprises 15 residues. The DNA for the CDR3 is TGTGCCAGCAGTAGGACCAGCGGGGACTCCTACGAGCAGTACTTC. Protein sequence: CASSRTSGDSYEQYF.

The J gene is TRBJ1-2, the V gene TRBV6-6; no firm D call. The CDR3 spans 14 residues. The germline V gene encodes CDR1 MNHNY and CDR2 SVGAGI (reference sequence). Trimming cost V 4 bases and J 4 bases, with 13 bases left between them. CDR3: CASSWGDTRYGYTF. The CDR3 DNA follows: TGTGCCAGCAGTTGGGGTGACACACGCTATGGCTACACCTTC.

The CDR3 bases are TGTGCCAGTAGTGGCGGGACAGGGGGCCGGAGAAACATTCAGTACTTC. This sequence encodes CASSGGTGGRRNIQYF. The rearrangement uses TRBV19 and TRBJ2-4, with TRBD1 identical over 12 bases. Germline CDR1 LNHDA, CDR2 SQIVND (reference sequence). This CDR3 region has 16 residues. V gave up 5 bases and J gave up 6 bases; unmatched junction bases: 8.

V and J are TRBV19 and TRBJ2-5; 8 nucleotides match TRBD1. CDR3 length: 15 amino acids. J lost 1 base, V lost 6 bases, and 7 bases had no gene match. CDR1 LNHDA and CDR2 SQIVND come from the germline V gene (reference sequence). Here the CDR3 DNA reads TGTGCCAGTAGCAAATGGGACAGGTCCCAAGAGACCCAGTACTTC. Translated: CASSKWDRSQETQYF.

V and J are TRBV28 and TRBJ2-7; D is perhaps TRBD1 or TRBD2 (6 bases each). Germline V gene sequence: CDR1 MDHEN, CDR2 SYDVKM. This CDR3 region has 15 residues. The V and J ends lost 7 bases and 7 bases respectively, with 23 bases between them. In DNA, the CDR3 is TGTGCCAGCATCCTTGGCGGGGCCGAAGGGGGGGAGCAGTACTTC. The encoded protein is CASILGGAEGGEQYF.

V gene TRBV4-2 combines with J gene TRBJ2-7; D gene uncertain. This CDR3 region has 13 residues. V lost 3 bases and J 2 bases, leaving 8 bases between the germline ends. The germline V gene encodes CDR1 LGHNA and CDR2 YNFKEQ. Written as DNA, the CDR3 is TGTGCCAGCAGCCAGAACAGTCCCTACGAGCAGTACTTC. It yields the protein CASSQNSPYEQYF.

This clone has only one observation. This rearrangement joins TRBV9 to TRBJ2-5, with 10 bases aligning to TRBD2. Per germline, CDR1 SGDLS and CDR2 YYNGEE. With V trimmed by 4 bases and J by 7 bases, 13 bases remained unmatched. This CDR3 is built from 16 residues. CDR3 bases: TGTGCCAGCAGCTTAGGACTAGCGGTCGACAGGGCGACCCAGTACTTC. Encoded protein: CASSLGLAVDRATQYF.

This sequence joins TRBV14 and TRBJ1-2; D not certain. Trimming removed 4 bases at V and 0 bases at J, with 18 bases between. The CDR3 covers 17 residues. Germline V CDR1 and CDR2: SGHDN, FVKESK. CDR3 in DNA: TGTGCCAGCAGCCTACACCTCATCGGGATCCCTAACTATGGCTACACCTTC. Encoded protein: CASSLHLIGIPNYGYTF.